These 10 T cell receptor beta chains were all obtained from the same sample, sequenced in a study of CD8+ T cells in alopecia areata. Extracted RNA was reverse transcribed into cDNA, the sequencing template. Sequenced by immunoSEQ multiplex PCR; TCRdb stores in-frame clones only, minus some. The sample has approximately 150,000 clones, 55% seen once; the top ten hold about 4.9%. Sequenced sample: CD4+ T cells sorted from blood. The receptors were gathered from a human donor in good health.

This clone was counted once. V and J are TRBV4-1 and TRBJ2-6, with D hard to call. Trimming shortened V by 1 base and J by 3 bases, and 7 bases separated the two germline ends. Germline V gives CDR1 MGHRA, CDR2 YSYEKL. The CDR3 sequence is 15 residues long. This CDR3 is CASSQVANGANVLTF. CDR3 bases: TGCGCCAGCAGCCAAGTAGCAAATGGGGCCAACGTCCTGACTTTC.

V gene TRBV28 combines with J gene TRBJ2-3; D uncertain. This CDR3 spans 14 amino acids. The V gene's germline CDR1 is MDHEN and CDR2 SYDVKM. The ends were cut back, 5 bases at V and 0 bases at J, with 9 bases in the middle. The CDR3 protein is CASSTHPSTDTQYF. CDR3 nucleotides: TGTGCCAGCAGTACCCATCCGAGCACAGATACGCAGTATTTT. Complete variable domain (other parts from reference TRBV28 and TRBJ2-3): DVKVTQSSRYLVKRTGEKVFLECVQDMDHENMFWYRQDPGLGLRLIYFSYDVKMKEKGDIPEGYSVSREKKERFSLILESASTNQTSMYLCASSTHPSTDTQYFGPGTRLTVL.

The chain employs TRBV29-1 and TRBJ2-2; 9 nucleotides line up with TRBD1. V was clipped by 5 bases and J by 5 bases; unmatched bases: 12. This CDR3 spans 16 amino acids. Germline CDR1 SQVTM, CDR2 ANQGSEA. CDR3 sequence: CSVPGTGSTLTGELFF. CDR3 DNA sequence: TGCAGCGTTCCCGGGACAGGGTCCACATTGACCGGGGAGCTGTTTTTT.

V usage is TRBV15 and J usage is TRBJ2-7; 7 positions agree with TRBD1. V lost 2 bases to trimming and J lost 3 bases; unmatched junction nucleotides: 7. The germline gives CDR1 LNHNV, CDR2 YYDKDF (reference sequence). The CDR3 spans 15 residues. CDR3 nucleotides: TGTGCCACCAGCAGATCAATCCAGGGGGACTACGAGCAGTACTTC. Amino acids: CATSRSIQGDYEQYF.

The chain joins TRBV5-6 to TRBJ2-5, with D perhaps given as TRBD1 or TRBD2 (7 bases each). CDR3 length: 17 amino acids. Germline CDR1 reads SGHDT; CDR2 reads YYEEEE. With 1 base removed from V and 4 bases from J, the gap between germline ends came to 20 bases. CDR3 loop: CASSLWGRATGRETQYF. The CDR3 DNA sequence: TGTGCCAGCAGCTTGTGGGGGAGGGCGACAGGGCGAGAGACCCAGTACTTC.

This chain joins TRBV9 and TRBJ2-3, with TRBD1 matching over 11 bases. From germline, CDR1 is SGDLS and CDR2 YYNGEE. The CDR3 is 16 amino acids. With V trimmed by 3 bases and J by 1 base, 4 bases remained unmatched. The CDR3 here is CASSEGQGAGTDTQYF. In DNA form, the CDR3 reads TGTGCCAGCAGCGAAGGACAGGGGGCGGGCACAGATACGCAGTATTTT.

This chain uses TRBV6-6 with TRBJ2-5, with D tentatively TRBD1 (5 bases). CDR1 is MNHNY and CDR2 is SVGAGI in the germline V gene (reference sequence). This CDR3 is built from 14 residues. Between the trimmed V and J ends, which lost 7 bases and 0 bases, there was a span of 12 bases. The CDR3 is CASKSQGNQETQYF. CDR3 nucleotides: TGTGCCAGCAAATCTCAGGGCAACCAAGAGACCCAGTACTTC.

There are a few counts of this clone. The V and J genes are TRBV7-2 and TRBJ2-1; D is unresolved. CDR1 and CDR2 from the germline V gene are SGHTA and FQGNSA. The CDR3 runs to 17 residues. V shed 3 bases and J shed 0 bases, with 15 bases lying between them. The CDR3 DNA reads TGTGCCAGCAGCTTCAACCCCAGGAGCGCCTCCTACAATGAGCAGTTCTTC. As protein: CASSFNPRSASYNEQFF.

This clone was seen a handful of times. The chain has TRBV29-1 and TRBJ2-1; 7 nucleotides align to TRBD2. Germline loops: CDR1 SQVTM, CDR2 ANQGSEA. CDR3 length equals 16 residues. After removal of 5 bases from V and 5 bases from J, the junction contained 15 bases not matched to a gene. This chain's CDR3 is CSVSSGGGIVDNEQFF. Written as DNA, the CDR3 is TGCAGCGTTTCTAGCGGAGGCGGGATCGTCGACAATGAGCAGTTCTTC.

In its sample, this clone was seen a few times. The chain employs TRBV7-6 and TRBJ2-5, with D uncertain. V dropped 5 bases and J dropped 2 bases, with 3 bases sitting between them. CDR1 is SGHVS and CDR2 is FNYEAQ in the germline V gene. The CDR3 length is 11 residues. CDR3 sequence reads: CASSIQETQYF. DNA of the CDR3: TGTGCCAGCAGCATACAAGAGACCCAGTACTTC.